Below are 22 T cell receptor beta chains sequenced from a single sample in a study of graft-versus-host responses after intestinal transplantation (dated by TCRdb to the early 2020s). Library creation used the immunoSEQ multiplex PCR assay. TCRdb provides this immuneACCESS table in a form limited to in-frame rearrangements. Some clones are lacking; in checked studies, under half of them reflect an unresolved V gene, and why the rest are absent is not known. The sample table records 15,000 to 20,000 clones; about two fifths of these occur just once. The top ten constitute less than 4% of the sample. In the paper's terms, the time point label means: cells obtained before transplantation from donor or recipient. In mixed lymphocyte reactions, some 200,000 CFSE-labeled pre-transplant responders were plated with some 200,000 irradiated violet-dye-labeled stimulators and cultured for 5 to 6 days. Sequencing used alloreactive CD8+ T cells from a mixed lymphocyte reaction culture, obtained before intestinal transplant. This sample's cell subset or site label indicates: CFSE-low proliferating T cells sorted from roughly six-day pre-transplant mixed lymphocyte reaction (GvH or HvG direction). These TCRs come from a human patient who received an intestinal transplant.

This chain uses TRBV29-1 with TRBJ2-5; 9 nucleotides align to TRBD2. The last part of the DNA fits TRBJ2-7 better; the J call may be wrong. The CDR3 loop spans 15 amino acids. Germline loops: CDR1 SQVTM, CDR2 ANQGSEA. CDR3 in DNA: TGCAGCGTTGACGGGCTGGCGGGAGGGGACTACGAGCAGTACTTC. Protein: CSVDGLAGGDYEQYF.

Only a few counts were recorded for this clone. The chain uses TRBV7-9 and TRBJ1-5, with D unresolved. CDR1 is SEHNR, CDR2 FQNEAQ, per germline (reference sequence). V lost 4 bases and J lost 4, with 5 bases in between. This CDR3 has 12 residues. The DNA for the CDR3 is TGTGCCAGCAGCTATTCAAATCAGCCCCAGCATTTT. Translation: CASSYSNQPQHF.

The chain employs TRBV1 and TRBJ2-5; TRBD2 is taken as the D call from the table, unchecked against the DNA. TRBV1 is designated a pseudogene. This CDR3 region has 15 residues. The CDR3: CTSSGPGLRKETQYF. For the CDR3, the DNA is TGCACCAGCAGCGGACCGGGACTCCGAAAAGAGACCCAGTACTTC.

Regarding this clone: An end of the junction differs from the germline gene, which may be a read error. The genes are TRBV13 and TRBJ2-3; D is unclear. The CDR3 consists of 13 residues. In germline, CDR1 is PRHDT, CDR2 FYEKMQ (reference sequence). The CDR3 sequence: CASSLGSTDTQYF. The CDR3 DNA reads TGTGCCAGCAGCCTAGGAAGCACAGATACGCAGTATTTT.

This clone was detected a few times. The CDR3 reads CASSTLAGGTYNEQFF. The CDR3 coding sequence is TGTGCCAGCAGCACGTTAGCGGGAGGCACCTACAATGAGCAGTTCTTC. The chain uses TRBV9 and TRBJ2-1; 10 bases are shared with TRBD2. The CDR3 has 16 residues. Unmatched junction bases numbered 6, after V lost 4 bases and J lost 2 bases. Per germline, CDR1 SGDLS and CDR2 YYNGEE.

By share of the sample, this clone is medium-sized. This chain uses TRBV19 with TRBJ1-4; D might be TRBD1 (6 bases). The germline V and J ends were trimmed by 6 bases and 0 bases, with 8 bases remaining between them. From germline, CDR1 is LNHDA and CDR2 SQIVND (reference sequence). The CDR3 has 14 residues. The chain's CDR3 is CASRDRATNEKLFF. CDR3 nucleotide sequence: TGTGCCAGTAGGGACAGAGCAACTAATGAAAAACTGTTTTTT.

The chain uses TRBV7-9 and TRBJ2-7; D gene uncertain. The V end was cut by 3 bases, the J end by 3 bases, with 9 bases between. This CDR3 spans 13 amino acids. Germline values: CDR1 SEHNR, CDR2 FQNEAQ (reference sequence). The CDR3 protein is CASSLGLHYEQYF. The CDR3 nucleotides are TGTGCCAGCAGCTTGGGCCTCCACTACGAGCAGTACTTC.

CDR3 DNA: TGTGCCAGCTCCTTCGGCAGGGGGCTTGGCTACACCTTC. This gives the protein CASSFGRGLGYTF. V and J are TRBV6-5 and TRBJ1-2; TRBD1 matches at 8 bases. Unmatched junction bases numbered 9, after V lost 8 bases and J lost 7 bases. CDR1 and CDR2 from the germline V gene are MNHEY and SVGAGI. The CDR3 is made up of 13 amino acids.

The J gene is TRBJ1-6, the V gene TRBV5-1; D perhaps matches TRBD1 (6 bases). V dropped 3 bases and J dropped 3 bases, with 10 bases sitting between them. CDR3 length: 15 amino acids. The V gene's germline CDR1 is SGHRS and CDR2 YFSETQ. CDR3 in amino acids: CASSSLRGYNSPLHF. In DNA form, the CDR3 reads TGCGCCAGCAGCTCTCTCAGGGGCTATAATTCACCCCTCCACTTT.

This clone was counted between two and nine times. The genes are TRBV5-4 and TRBJ2-1, with TRBD2 matching 7 bases. J was trimmed by 7 bases and V by 0 bases; bases with no gene match: 7. This CDR3 is built from 15 residues. Germline-derived CDR1 and CDR2 are SGHNT and YYREEE (reference sequence). CDR3: CASSLGGAGANEQFF. CDR3 nucleotides: TGTGCCAGCAGCTTGGGGGGCGCGGGAGCTAATGAGCAGTTCTTC.

This chain uses TRBV6-5 with TRBJ1-1; D unclear. The V end lost 7 bases, the J end lost 5 bases, and 20 bases lay between the germline ends. Germline V gives CDR1 MNHEY, CDR2 SVGAGI. CDR3 length equals 15 residues. The CDR3 coding sequence is TGTGCCAGCACCTTCCCGTTTAGGGCCCATACTGAAGCTTTCTTT. Translating gives CASTFPFRAHTEAFF.

The rearrangement links TRBV28 to TRBJ1-1; 12 bases line up with TRBD1. This CDR3 spans 15 amino acids. V lost 7 bases to trimming and J lost 3 bases; unmatched junction nucleotides: 6. The germline CDR1 and CDR2 sequences are MDHEN and SYDVKM. The CDR3 nucleotides read TGTGCCAGCACCGGGACAGGGGGCTGGTACACTGAAGCTTTCTTT. Residues: CASTGTGGWYTEAFF. Complete variable domain (other parts from reference TRBV28 and TRBJ1-1): DVKVTQSSRYLVKRTGEKVFLECVQDMDHENMFWYRQDPGLGLRLIYFSYDVKMKEKGDIPEGYSVSREKKERFSLILESASTNQTSMYLCASTGTGGWYTEAFFGQGTRLTVV.

The chain recombines TRBV19 with TRBJ1-5; tentative D call: TRBD1 (6 bases). The CDR3 has 15 residues. Per the germline V gene, CDR1 is LNHDA and CDR2 is SQIVND (reference sequence). Trimming removed 6 bases at V and 6 bases at J, with 18 bases between. The CDR3 sequence: CASRLWGGIGQPQHF. Here the CDR3 DNA reads TGTGCCAGTAGATTATGGGGGGGCATCGGTCAGCCCCAGCATTTT.

This clone was counted between two and nine times. The genes are TRBV29-1 and TRBJ1-2; D call uncertain. The CDR3 spans 13 residues. Per germline, CDR1 SQVTM and CDR2 ANQGSEA. V was clipped by 0 bases and J by 8 bases, with 13 bases between them. CDR3: CSVEDSPYEGYTF. CDR3 in DNA: TGCAGCGTTGAAGATTCCCCGTATGAGGGCTACACCTTC.

The gene calls are TRBV9 and TRBJ1-2, with TRBD1 identical over 8 bases. V shed 3 bases and J 2 bases; nucleotides not matched to a gene: 12. The CDR3 has 17 residues. The V gene's germline CDR1 is SGDLS and CDR2 YYNGEE. CDR3: CASSDRPGQAANYGYTF. DNA of the CDR3: TGTGCCAGCAGCGATCGACCGGGACAGGCAGCAAACTATGGCTACACCTTC.

The V and J genes are TRBV2 and TRBJ2-1; no clear D gene. Germline V CDR1 and CDR2: SNHLY, FYNNEI. With 7 bases removed from V and 7 bases from J, the gap between germline ends came to 14 bases. This CDR3 has 13 amino acids. CDR3 sequence (DNA): TGTGCCAGCACGATTCGGCGTAAAAATGAGCAGTTCTTC. Protein: CASTIRRKNEQFF.

Comment on this clone: One end of the junction varies from germline; a read error may be responsible. The same CDR3 can be traced to other DNA sequences in this sample. The chain employs TRBV6-5 and TRBJ2-7; 8 positions agree with TRBD1. The CDR3 has 14 amino acids. Germline V gene lookup returns CDR1 MNHEY and CDR2 SVGAGI. This CDR3 is CASSYWDRHYEQYF. CDR3 bases: TGTGCCAGCAGCTACTGGGACAGGCACTACGAGCAGTACTTC.

The V and J genes are TRBV2 and TRBJ2-7; tentatively, D is TRBD1 (5 bases). The CDR3 runs to 14 residues. The germline CDR1 and CDR2 sequences are SNHLY and FYNNEI. Trimming pared 1 base from V and 2 bases from J, leaving 9 bases between. The CDR3 region has the DNA TGTGCCAGCAGTGAAGAGGGGCTAACCTACGAGCAGTACTTC. This translates into CASSEEGLTYEQYF.

By proportion, this clone is medium-sized. The chain couples TRBV5-1 to TRBJ2-2, with a tentative D call TRBD2 (5 bases). This CDR3 is 16 amino acids long. The V gene lost 8 bases and the J gene lost 3 bases, with 20 bases spanning the gap. The germline V gene has CDR1 SGHRS and CDR2 YFSETQ. The CDR3 DNA sequence: TGCGCCAGTCACCGGAGGACGGAAGGAGACACCGGGGAGCTGTTTTTT. It codes for CASHRRTEGDTGELFF.

CDR3 region: CASSESEIPWFLFGFMDSPLHF. In DNA, the CDR3 is TGTGCCAGCAGTGAATCGGAGATTCCGTGGTTTCTCTTTGGCTTTATGGATTCACCCCTCCACTTT. The chain uses TRBV6-1 and TRBJ1-6; D uncertain. Trimming cost V 2 bases and J 8 bases, with 34 bases left between them. Germline V gene data show CDR1 as MNHNS and CDR2 as SASEGT. The CDR3 runs 22 residues.

The chain couples TRBV5-1 to TRBJ2-7; 15 positions match TRBD2. The CDR3 runs to 18 residues. The V segment lost 2 bases and the J segment 2 bases; nucleotides outside the gene matches: 8. CDR1 is SGHRS and CDR2 is YFSETQ in the germline V gene. The CDR3 bases are TGCGCCAGCAGCTTACCGGGACTAGCGGGAGGTGGGGCCTACGAGCAGTACTTC. Translating gives CASSLPGLAGGGAYEQYF. Using reference TRBV5-1 and TRBJ2-7 for the parts outside the CDR3, the full variable domain is KAGVTQTPRYLIKTRGQQVTLSCSPISGHRSVSWYQQTPGQGLQFLFEYFSETQRNKGNFPGRFSGRQFSNSRSEMNVSTLELGDSALYLCASSLPGLAGGGAYEQYFGPGTRLTVT.

This clone was detected only a few times. This rearrangement joins TRBV23-1 to TRBJ1-1; TRBD1 matches 8 bases. TRBV23-1 is marked as an open reading frame, function uncertain. J lost 1 base, V lost 2 bases, and 6 bases had no gene match. This CDR3 is 16 amino acids long. The CDR3, as DNA: TGCGCCAGCAGTCAAAAAATGGACAGGGCGAACACTGAAGCTTTCTTT. Translating it yields CASSQKMDRANTEAFF.